A selection of T cell receptor beta chains follows, all from one sample in a study of shared clonotypes between healthy human individuals. Clones were read by immunoSEQ multiplex PCR, and TCRdb kept only the in-frame ones, dropping some. The table lists about 1.1 million clones, approximately 80% of them singletons, with roughly 0.56% in the top ten. The specimen sequenced was memory CD4+ T cells from PBMCs. These receptors all come from a man between 18 and 29 years old in good health. Some clones in this sample may be carry-over from other donors' samples. Each CDR3 is given with its conserved first and last residue. A D gene is named only where the DNA matches it firmly. Clone size is not always given. Where it is, it says once, few, many or a class for expanded clones.

V,size,D,J,DNA,CDR3
TRBV30,.,.,TRBJ2-7,TGTGCCTGGAGTGTACGAAGGGTAGATTCCTACGAGCAGTACTTC,CAWSVRRVDSYEQYF
TRBV4-3,.,.,TRBJ2-3,TGCGCCAGCAGCCAAGACCGGGACTCACAGGAGTATTTT,CASSQDRDSQEYF
TRBV28,.,TRBD2,TRBJ2-1,TGTGCCAGCAGTTTTATAGCGGGAGTAAAGTTCTTC,CASSFIAGVKFF
TRBV10-3,.,TRBD1,TRBJ2-2,TGTGCCATTGGAGCGGACAGGGGGAACACCGGGGAGCTGTTTTTT,CAIGADRGNTGELFF
TRBV30,.,TRBD2,TRBJ2-7,TGTGCCTGGAGTGTACGGGATAGCGGGAGTCCGAACGAGCAGTACTTC,CAWSVRDSGSPNEQYF
TRBV28,.,.,TRBJ1-1,.,CASSSPSTLGTEAFF
TRBV5-1,.,.,TRBJ2-7,TGCGCCAGCAGCTTGGTGGCCACCCTCGAGCAGTACTTC,CASSLVATLEQYF
TRBV7-6,.,.,TRBJ2-3,TGTGCCAGCAGCTTAGCCCCTAGGGTGAGCACAGATACGCAGTATTTT,CASSLAPRVSTDTQYF
TRBV6-1,.,.,TRBJ1-5,TGTGCCAGCAGAGCCACCAGGGATCAGCCCCAGCATTTT,CASRATRDQPQHF
TRBV5-6,.,.,TRBJ2-7,TGTGCCAGCAGCTCCCCGGGCCGAAGCCCCTACGAGCAGTACTTC,CASSSPGRSPYEQYF
TRBV9,.,.,TRBJ2-3,TGTGCCAGCAGCGCGGTTCAGGGACGTACAGATACGCAGTATTTT,CASSAVQGRTDTQYF
TRBV6-5,.,.,TRBJ2-6,TGTGCCTGCAGGGACTCTGGGGCCAACGTCCTGACTTTC,CACRDSGANVLTF
TRBV5-4,.,TRBD1,TRBJ1-2,TGTGCCAGCATACGGGACAGTGAGTCATATGGCTACACCTTC,CASIRDSESYGYTF
TRBV6-5,.,.,TRBJ2-7,TGTGCCAGCAGTTACTCCCGGGCCCAATCGGACGAGCAGTACTTC,CASSYSRAQSDEQYF
TRBV5-6,few,.,TRBJ1-1,TGTGCCAGCAGCTTGGCTACTGAAGCTTTCTTT,CASSLATEAFF
TRBV2,.,.,TRBJ1-5,TGTGCCAGCAGTGATATGACAGACCGGCAGCCCCAGCATTTT,CASSDMTDRQPQHF
TRBV18,.,.,TRBJ2-7,TGTGCCAGCTCACCCACGGAGGGACCAGCCGTCACCTACGAGCAGTACTTC,CASSPTEGPAVTYEQYF
TRBV9,.,.,TRBJ2-1,TGTGCCAGCTCTGTCGGCGGGGACCGTTACAATGAGCAGTTCTTC,CASSVGGDRYNEQFF
TRBV10-2,.,.,TRBJ1-1,TGCGCCAGCAACAGGGAGGAGAACACTGAAGCTTTCTTT,CASNREENTEAFF
TRBV28,.,TRBD1,TRBJ1-5,TGTGCCAGCAGTTCGCCGGGACAGGGATTCCAGCCCCAGCATTTT,CASSSPGQGFQPQHF
TRBV7-2,few,.,TRBJ1-5,TGTGCCAGCAGCCCTTCGGCAGGGACGGGTCAGCCCCAGCATTTT,CASSPSAGTGQPQHF
TRBV7-2,.,TRBD2,TRBJ2-1,TGTGCCAGCAGCTTAGGTTTAGGGAGGGTCTTC,CASSLGLGRVF